The 11 T cell receptor beta chains given below trace back to one sample, sequenced in a study of T-cell reconstitution after alpha-beta-depleted transplantation in children. This sample's TCRbeta library carried unique molecular identifier barcodes. Using its own MiXCR run on the PCR reads, TCRdb lists one record per CDR3 protein. The table shows nearly 400,000 distinct CDR3 sequences, with approximately 20% occurring only once. This specimen was PBMCs from the stem cell graft donor, taken from the stem cell graft. The receptors were sampled from a human donor who donated a stem cell graft to a child with acute myeloid leukemia.

This chain uses TRBV28 with TRBJ2-3; D might be TRBD1 (5 bases). CDR1 is MDHEN and CDR2 is SYDVKM in the germline V gene. Trimming took 7 bases from V and 4 from J, leaving 12 bases between them. The CDR3 extends over 13 amino acids. CDR3 DNA: TGTGCCAGCAAGGGGCAGGGCCCAGATACGCAGTATTTT. Its translation: CASKGQGPDTQYF.

This clonotype was seen many times. This sequence joins TRBV4-2 and TRBJ2-7; TRBD2 might be the D (5 bases). Trimming cost V 0 bases and J 1 base, with 7 bases left between them. This CDR3 comprises 14 residues. Germline values: CDR1 LGHNA, CDR2 YNFKEQ. The CDR3 loop is CASSQEDSSYEQYF. Written as DNA, the CDR3 is TGTGCCAGCAGCCAAGAGGACTCTTCCTACGAGCAGTACTTC.

This chain connects TRBV27 to TRBJ2-4, with D possibly matching TRBD1 (6 bases). CDR1 and CDR2 (germline): MNHEY, SMNVEV (reference sequence). The length of the CDR3 is 15 residues. Trimming removed 9 bases at V and 0 bases at J, with 15 bases between. CDR3 coding DNA: TGTGCCAGTTCACAGGGCCTCGTAGCCAAAAACATTCAGTACTTC. This translates into CASSQGLVAKNIQYF.

Regarding this clonotype: A read error may produce the germline difference seen at one junction end. V is TRBV25-1 and J is TRBJ2-7; D may be TRBD2 (6 bases). The CDR3 spans 15 residues. Germline V gene data show CDR1 as MGHDK and CDR2 as SYGVNS. The CDR3 bases are TGTGCCAGCAGCCAAACCGGGGTGACTAGTTACGGGCAGTACTTC. Its protein is CASSQTGVTSYGQYF.

The chain links TRBV19 to TRBJ2-1; weak D call: TRBD2 (6 bases). Germline V CDR1 and CDR2: LNHDA, SQIVND (reference sequence). V was pared by 4 bases and J by 8 bases, with 15 bases between. This CDR3 is 14 amino acids long. The CDR3 DNA is TGTGCCAGTAGTAGACTAGTTGGATCTCATGAGCAGTTCTTC. This translates into CASSRLVGSHEQFF. Full variable domain (rest looked up from reference TRBV19 and TRBJ2-1): DGGITQSPKYLFRKEGQNVTLSCEQNLNHDAMYWYRQDPGQGLRLIYYSQIVNDFQKGDIAEGYSVSREKKESFPLTVTSAQKNPTAFYLCASSRLVGSHEQFFGPGTRLTVL.

V usage is TRBV9 and J usage is TRBJ2-7, with a tentative D call TRBD2 (6 bases). CDR1 and CDR2 from the germline V gene are SGDLS and YYNGEE. The CDR3 has 15 residues. Trimming removed 0 bases at V and 7 bases at J, with 17 bases between. This CDR3 is CASSVGGRPSWEQYF. DNA for the CDR3: TGTGCCAGCAGCGTAGGAGGGAGGCCTTCTTGGGAGCAGTACTTC.

To note about this clonotype: One end of the junction fails to match germline, which may point to a read error. V usage is TRBV5-5 and J usage is TRBJ2-7; D is ambiguous. CDR3 length equals 14 residues. Germline-derived CDR1 and CDR2 are SGHKS and YYEKEE (reference sequence). The CDR3 is CASSLEHSSYGQYF. The CDR3 nucleotides read TGTGCCAGCAGCTTGGAACATAGCAGCTACGGGCAGTACTTC.

This clonotype was recorded a few times. The chain couples TRBV5-1 to TRBJ1-3; 9 bases match TRBD1. There are 18 residues in the CDR3. The trim removed 4 bases at V and 0 bases at J, leaving 11 bases unmatched. Germline loops: CDR1 SGHRS, CDR2 YFSETQ. CDR3 sequence (DNA): TGCGCCAGCAGCAAGGAGGGACAGGGCGTCGGCTCTGGAAACACCATATATTTT. The encoded protein is CASSKEGQGVGSGNTIYF.

This chain connects TRBV6-1 to TRBJ1-5; D not resolved. V lost 5 bases to trimming and J lost 0 bases, with 11 bases between them. The CDR3 length is 15 residues. The germline CDR1 and CDR2 sequences are MNHNS and SASEGT. CDR3 sequence reads: CASSKLSDSNQPQHF. The CDR3 bases are TGTGCCAGCAGTAAACTCAGCGATAGCAATCAGCCCCAGCATTTT.

The sample holds many counts of this clonotype. V gene TRBV20-1 combines with J gene TRBJ2-5, with unresolved D. Germline V gene lookup returns CDR1 DFQATT and CDR2 SNEGSKA (reference sequence). The CDR3 contains 15 residues. V shed 3 bases and J shed 1 base, with 15 bases lying between them. The CDR3 here is CSASGKRGLQETQYF. CDR3 DNA: TGCAGTGCTAGTGGGAAGCGTGGGCTCCAAGAGACCCAGTACTTC.

The gene calls are TRBV20-1 and TRBJ2-3; D not certain. The germline V and J ends were trimmed by 3 bases and 0 bases, with 13 bases remaining between them. The germline CDR1 and CDR2 sequences are DFQATT and SNEGSKA (reference sequence). This CDR3 has 15 residues. CDR3 coding DNA: TGCAGTGCTAGCCCTGGGCATCTTAGCACAGATACGCAGTATTTT. The encoded protein is CSASPGHLSTDTQYF.